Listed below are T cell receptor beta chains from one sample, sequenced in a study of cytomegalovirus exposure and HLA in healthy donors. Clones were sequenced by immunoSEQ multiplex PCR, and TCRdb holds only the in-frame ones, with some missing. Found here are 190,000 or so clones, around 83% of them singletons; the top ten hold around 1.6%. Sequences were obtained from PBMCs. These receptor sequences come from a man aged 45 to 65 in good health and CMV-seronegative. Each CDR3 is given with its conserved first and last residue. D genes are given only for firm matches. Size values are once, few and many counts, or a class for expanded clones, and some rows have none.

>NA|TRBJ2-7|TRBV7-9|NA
TGTGCCAGCAGCTCCACTGTCCGGAGGGGGGGCTACGAGCAGTACTTC
CASSSTVRRGGYEQYF
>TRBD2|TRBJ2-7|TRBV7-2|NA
TGTGCCAGCAGCTTCTGGGCTAGCGGGAGCACCTACGAGCAGTACTTC
CASSFWASGSTYEQYF
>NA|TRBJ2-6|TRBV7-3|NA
TGTGCCAGCAGCTCGTCCCCTGGGGCCAACGTCCTGACTTTC
CASSSSPGANVLTF
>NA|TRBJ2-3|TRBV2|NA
TGTGCCAGCAGTGCTTGGACAGGCACAGATACGCAGTATTTT
CASSAWTGTDTQYF
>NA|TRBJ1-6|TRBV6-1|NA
TGTGCCAGCAGTGAAGGGAATAGGGGTTCACCCCTCCACTTT
CASSEGNRGSPLHF
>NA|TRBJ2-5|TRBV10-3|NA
TGTGCCATCAGTGAGTCGTCAGGCAGGGTGGTGACCCAGTACTTC
CAISESSGRVVTQYF
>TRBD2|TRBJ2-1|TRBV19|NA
TGTGCCAGTAATCCCCGGGCCGCGGGGGTCACCTACAATGAGCAGTTCTTC
CASNPRAAGVTYNEQFF
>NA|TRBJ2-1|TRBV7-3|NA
TGTGCCAGCAGCCACAGGCAAGGTTCGAATGAGCAGTTCTTC
CASSHRQGSNEQFF
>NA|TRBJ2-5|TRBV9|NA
TGTGCCAGCAGCATACAGGGAGTCCAAGAGACCCAGTACTTC
CASSIQGVQETQYF
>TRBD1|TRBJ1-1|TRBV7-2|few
TGTGCCAGCAGCCCCCGACAGGGAAGAAACACTGAAGCTTTCTTT
CASSPRQGRNTEAFF
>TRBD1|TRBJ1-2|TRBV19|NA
TGTGCCAGCCAATCAACAAGGACAGGGCATGGCTACACCTTC
CASQSTRTGHGYTF
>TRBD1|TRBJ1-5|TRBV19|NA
TGTGCCAGTAGTATGTGGAGGGGGCATCAGCCCCAGCATTTT
CASSMWRGHQPQHF
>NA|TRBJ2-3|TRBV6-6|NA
TGTGCCAGCACCAAGGGGACTTTCCCAGATACGCAGTATTTT
CASTKGTFPDTQYF
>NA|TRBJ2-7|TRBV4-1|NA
TGCGCCAGCAGCCACCTCTCCGGTAACGAGCAGTACTTC
CASSHLSGNEQYF
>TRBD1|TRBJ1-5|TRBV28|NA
TGTGCCAGCAGTTTTAGGGACAGGGGGTCTCAGCCCCAGCATTTT
CASSFRDRGSQPQHF
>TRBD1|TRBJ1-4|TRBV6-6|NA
TGTGCCAGCAGTTACCAGGGACAGCAAAATGAAAAACTGTTTTTT
CASSYQGQQNEKLFF
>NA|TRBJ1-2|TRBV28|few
TGTGCCAGCAGTTTACCCTGGCAGGGTGGCGGCTACACCTTC
CASSLPWQGGGYTF
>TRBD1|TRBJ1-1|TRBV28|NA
TGTGCCAGTTGCCCGGACAGGGTTTTTGTGAACACTGAAGCTTTCTTT
CASCPDRVFVNTEAFF
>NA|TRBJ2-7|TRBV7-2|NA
TGTGCCAGCAGCTTCGACTTCTACGAGCAGTACTTC
CASSFDFYEQYF
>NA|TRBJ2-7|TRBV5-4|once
TGTGCCAGCAGAACTACAGGGGGGGGTCACGAGCAGTACTTC
CASRTTGGGHEQYF
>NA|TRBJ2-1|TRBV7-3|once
TGTGCCAGCAGCTTAGCGGGTTCGAGTGAGCAGTTCTTC
CASSLAGSSEQFF
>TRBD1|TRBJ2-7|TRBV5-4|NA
TGTGCCAGCAGCTCCAGACAGGGACGGTCCTACGAGCAGTACTTC
CASSSRQGRSYEQYF
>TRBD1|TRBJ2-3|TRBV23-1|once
TGCGCCAGCAGTCAACAGGGGGTGGCAGATACGCAGTATTTT
CASSQQGVADTQYF
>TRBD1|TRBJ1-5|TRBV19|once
TGTGCCAGTACCATGACAGGGGTTGGCAATCAGCCCCAGCATTTT
CASTMTGVGNQPQHF
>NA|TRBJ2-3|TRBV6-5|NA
TGTGCCAGCAGTTCTCCGTCGGGGGGCGGTGAAGATACGCAGTATTTT
CASSSPSGGGEDTQYF
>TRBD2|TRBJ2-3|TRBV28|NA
TGTAAAACTAGCGGGAGTGCCTATAGCACAGATACGCAGTATTTT
CKTSGSAYSTDTQYF
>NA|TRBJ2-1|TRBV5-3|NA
TGTGCCAGACATCCAAAGCCGATTTCCTACAATGAGCAGTTCTTC
CARHPKPISYNEQFF
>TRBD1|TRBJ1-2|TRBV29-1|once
TGCAGCGTTGATGTGCAGGGGGCTGGCTATGGCTACACCTTC
CSVDVQGAGYGYTF
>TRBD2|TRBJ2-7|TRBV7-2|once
TGTGCCAGCAGCTTAGGCACTAGCGGGGTCTACGAGCAGTACTTC
CASSLGTSGVYEQYF
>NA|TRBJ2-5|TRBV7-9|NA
TGTGCCAGCAGCTTAGCAAGACAGGCTTATCATAGGGAGACCCAGTACTTC
CASSLARQAYHRETQYF
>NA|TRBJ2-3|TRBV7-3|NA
TGTGCCAGCAGCCCGGACAGAAGCACAGATACGCAGTATTTT
CASSPDRSTDTQYF
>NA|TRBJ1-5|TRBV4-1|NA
TGCGCCAGCAGCCAAGGACAGATAGGGAATCAGCCCCAGCATTTT
CASSQGQIGNQPQHF
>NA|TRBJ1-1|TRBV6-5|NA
TGTGCCACCAAACCGGGACAAGCGAACACTGAAGCTTTCTTT
CATKPGQANTEAFF
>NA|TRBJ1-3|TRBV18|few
TGTGCCAGCTCACCAGCGTCGATCTCTGGAAACACCATATATTTT
CASSPASISGNTIYF
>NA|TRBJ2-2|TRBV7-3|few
TGTGCCAGCAGCTTAACCCCAGGGTTGGACACCGGGGAGCTGTTTTTT
CASSLTPGLDTGELFF
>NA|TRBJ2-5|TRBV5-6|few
TGTGCCAGCAGCTTCATGGAGACCCAGTACTTC
CASSFMETQYF
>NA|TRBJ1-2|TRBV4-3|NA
TGCGCCAGCAGCCTACTACACCAGTCGGAGGTGTGGGGCTACACCTTC
CASSLLHQSEVWGYTF
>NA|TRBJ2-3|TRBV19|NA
TGTGCCAGTAGTATAGCTAGGGGGGGTGCAGATACGCAGTATTTT
CASSIARGGADTQYF
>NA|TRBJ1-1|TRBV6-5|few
TGTGCCAGCAGTGGTAACAGGGAAGCTTTCTTT
CASSGNREAFF
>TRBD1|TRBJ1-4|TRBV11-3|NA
TGTGCCAGCAGCTTAGGGACAGGGGATTCTGAAAAACTGTTTTTT
CASSLGTGDSEKLFF
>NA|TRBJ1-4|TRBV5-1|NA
TGCGCCAGCAGCTTGACCAGGGCTCAGGGTGAAAAACTGTTTTTT
CASSLTRAQGEKLFF
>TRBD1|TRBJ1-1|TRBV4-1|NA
TGCGCCAGTCGAACAGGGGCCAACACTGAAGCTTTCTTT
CASRTGANTEAFF
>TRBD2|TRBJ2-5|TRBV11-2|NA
TGTGCCAGCAGCTCGACTAGCGGGAGGGCCCTCGAGACCCAGTACTTC
CASSSTSGRALETQYF
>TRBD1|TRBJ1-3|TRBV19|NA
TGTGCCAGTAGTATGAAGCGCCCGGGCAGGGGGACTGGAAACACCATATATTTT
CASSMKRPGRGTGNTIYF
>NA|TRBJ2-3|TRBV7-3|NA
TGTGCCAGCAGCTTAATTGGCGGGGCTAGCACAGATACGCAGTATTTT
CASSLIGGASTDTQYF
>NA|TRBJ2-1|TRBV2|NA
TGTGCCAGCACCCAGGTCGTACGCCGCAATGAGCAGTTCTTC
CASTQVVRRNEQFF